This T cell receptor (beta chain) was captured in a study of T cell responses to AZD1222 COVID-19 vaccine. Broader study findings: Close to half of spike-specific TCRs reportedly recognize unmutated variant regions.

Only in-frame clones appear in the TCRdb table, and some are missing; sequencing was by immunoSEQ multiplex PCR. There are approximately 35,000 clones in the sample; 80% to 90% occur only once, and 5.5% to 7.5% lies in the top ten. V was clipped by 5 bases and J by 3 bases; unmatched bases: 10. The CDR3 has 15 amino acids. Germline CDR1 is MNHEY and CDR2 is SMNVEV (reference sequence). On this clone itself: The antigen is unknown.

The sequencing here drew on peripheral blood, taken on day 0 of AZD1222 vaccination. This receptor was taken from an adult in good health. The chain carries TRBV27 and TRBJ2-7, with 7 bases aligning to TRBD1. The CDR3 DNA reads TGTGCCAGCAGTCTCCTCTCCCCAGGGGGCTACGAGCAGTACTTC. This encodes CASSLLSPGGYEQYF.